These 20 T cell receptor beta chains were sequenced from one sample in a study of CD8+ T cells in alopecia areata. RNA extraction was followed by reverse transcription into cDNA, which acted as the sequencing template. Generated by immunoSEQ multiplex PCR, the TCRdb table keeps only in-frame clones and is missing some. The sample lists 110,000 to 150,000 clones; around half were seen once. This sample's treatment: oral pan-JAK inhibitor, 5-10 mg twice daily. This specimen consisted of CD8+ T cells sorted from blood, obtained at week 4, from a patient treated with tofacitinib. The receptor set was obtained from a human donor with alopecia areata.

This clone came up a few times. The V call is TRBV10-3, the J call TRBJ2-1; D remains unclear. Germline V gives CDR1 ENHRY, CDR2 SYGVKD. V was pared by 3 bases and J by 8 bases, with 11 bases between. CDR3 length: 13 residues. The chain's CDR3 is CAISDPPDHEQFF. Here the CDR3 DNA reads TGTGCCATCAGTGATCCTCCGGACCATGAGCAGTTCTTC.

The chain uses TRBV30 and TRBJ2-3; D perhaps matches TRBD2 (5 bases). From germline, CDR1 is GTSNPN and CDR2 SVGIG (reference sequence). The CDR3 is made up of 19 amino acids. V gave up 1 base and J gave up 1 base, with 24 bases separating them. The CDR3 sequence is CAWSEEDWVPAGGTDTQYF. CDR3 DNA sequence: TGTGCCTGGAGTGAGGAGGATTGGGTGCCCGCGGGCGGCACAGATACGCAGTATTTT.

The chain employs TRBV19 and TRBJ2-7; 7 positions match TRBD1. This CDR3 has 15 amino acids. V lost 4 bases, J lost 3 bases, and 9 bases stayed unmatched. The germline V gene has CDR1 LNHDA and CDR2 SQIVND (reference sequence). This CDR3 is CASSSRETGFYEQYF. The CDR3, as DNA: TGTGCCAGTAGTAGCCGTGAGACAGGGTTCTACGAGCAGTACTTC.

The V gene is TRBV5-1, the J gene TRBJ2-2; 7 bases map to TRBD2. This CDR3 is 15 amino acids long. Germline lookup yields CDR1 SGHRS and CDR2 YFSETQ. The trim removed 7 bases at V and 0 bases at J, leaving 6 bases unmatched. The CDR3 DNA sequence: TGCGCCAGCTCCGGGACTACAACGAACACCGGGGAGCTGTTTTTT. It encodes CASSGTTTNTGELFF.

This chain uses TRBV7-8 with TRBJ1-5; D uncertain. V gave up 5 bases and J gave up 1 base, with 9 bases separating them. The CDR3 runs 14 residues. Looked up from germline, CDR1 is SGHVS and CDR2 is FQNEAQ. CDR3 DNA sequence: TGTGCCAGCAGCCGCCGGGAGAGCAATCAGCCCCAGCATTTT. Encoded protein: CASSRRESNQPQHF.

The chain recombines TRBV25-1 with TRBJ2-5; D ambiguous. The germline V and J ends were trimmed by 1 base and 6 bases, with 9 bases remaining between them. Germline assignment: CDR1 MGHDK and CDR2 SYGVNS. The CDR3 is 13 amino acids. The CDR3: CASSESVMQTQYF. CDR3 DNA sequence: TGTGCCAGCAGTGAATCGGTTATGCAGACCCAGTACTTC.

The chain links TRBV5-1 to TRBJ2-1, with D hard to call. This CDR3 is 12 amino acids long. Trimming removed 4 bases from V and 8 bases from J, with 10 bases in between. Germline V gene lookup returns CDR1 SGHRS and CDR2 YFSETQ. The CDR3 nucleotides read TGCGCCAGCAGCCCACGAGGAGATGAGCAGTTCTTC. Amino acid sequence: CASSPRGDEQFF. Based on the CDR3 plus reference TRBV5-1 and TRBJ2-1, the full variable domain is KAGVTQTPRYLIKTRGQQVTLSCSPISGHRSVSWYQQTPGQGLQFLFEYFSETQRNKGNFPGRFSGRQFSNSRSEMNVSTLELGDSALYLCASSPRGDEQFFGPGTRLTVL.

CDR3 sequence: CASSPQGFHSTDTQYF. The CDR3, as DNA: TGCGCCAGCAGTCCTCAAGGATTTCACAGCACAGATACGCAGTATTTT. V gene TRBV23-1 combines with J gene TRBJ2-3, with D unclear. TRBV23-1 is reported as an ORF; its role is uncertain. V lost 4 bases to trimming and J lost 0 bases, with 14 bases between them. The CDR3 is 16 amino acids.

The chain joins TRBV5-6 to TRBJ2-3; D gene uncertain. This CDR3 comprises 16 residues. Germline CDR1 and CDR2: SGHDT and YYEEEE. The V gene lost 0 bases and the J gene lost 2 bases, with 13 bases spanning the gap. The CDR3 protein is CASSLATGWDTDTQYF. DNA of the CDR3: TGTGCCAGCAGCTTGGCAACGGGCTGGGACACAGATACGCAGTATTTT.

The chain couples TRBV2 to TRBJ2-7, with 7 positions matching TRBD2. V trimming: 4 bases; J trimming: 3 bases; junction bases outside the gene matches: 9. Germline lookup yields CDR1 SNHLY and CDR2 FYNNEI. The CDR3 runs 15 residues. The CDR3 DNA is TGTGCCAGCAGTGTGAGCGGGGATATAGTCTACGAGCAGTACTTC. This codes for CASSVSGDIVYEQYF.

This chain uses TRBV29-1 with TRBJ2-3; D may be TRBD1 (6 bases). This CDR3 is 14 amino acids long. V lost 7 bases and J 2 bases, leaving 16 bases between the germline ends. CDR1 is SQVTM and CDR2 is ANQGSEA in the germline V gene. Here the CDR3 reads CSATTGPLTDTQYF. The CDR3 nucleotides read TGCAGCGCCACCACAGGGCCCCTCACAGATACGCAGTATTTT.

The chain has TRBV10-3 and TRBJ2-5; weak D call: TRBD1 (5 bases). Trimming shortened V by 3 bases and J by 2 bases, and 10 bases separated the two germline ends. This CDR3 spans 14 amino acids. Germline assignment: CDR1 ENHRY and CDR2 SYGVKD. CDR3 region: CAISDLGDQETQYF. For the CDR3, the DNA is TGTGCCATCAGTGACTTAGGGGATCAAGAGACCCAGTACTTC.

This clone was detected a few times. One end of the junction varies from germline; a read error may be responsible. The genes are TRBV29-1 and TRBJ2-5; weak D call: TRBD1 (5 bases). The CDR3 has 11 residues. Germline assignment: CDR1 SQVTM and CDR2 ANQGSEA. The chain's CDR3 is CSVEASGRVDF. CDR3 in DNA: TGCAGCGTTGAGGCCTCGGGCAGGGTCGACTTC.

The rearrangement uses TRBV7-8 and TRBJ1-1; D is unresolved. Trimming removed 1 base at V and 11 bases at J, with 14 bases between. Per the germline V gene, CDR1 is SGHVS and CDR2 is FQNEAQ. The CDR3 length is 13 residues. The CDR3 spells CASSLGEGIEAFF. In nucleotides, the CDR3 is TGTGCCAGCAGCTTAGGGGAAGGGATTGAGGCTTTCTTT.

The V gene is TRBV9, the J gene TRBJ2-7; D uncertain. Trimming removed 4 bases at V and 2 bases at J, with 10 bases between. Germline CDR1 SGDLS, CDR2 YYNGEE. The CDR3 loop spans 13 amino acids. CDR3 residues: CASSPTGAYEQYF. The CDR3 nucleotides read TGTGCCAGCAGCCCCACTGGAGCCTACGAGCAGTACTTC.

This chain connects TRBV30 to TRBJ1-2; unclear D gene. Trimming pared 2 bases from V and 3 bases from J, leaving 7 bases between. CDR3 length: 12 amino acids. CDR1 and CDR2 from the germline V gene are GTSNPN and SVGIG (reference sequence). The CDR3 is CAWSPGDYGYTF. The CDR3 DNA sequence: TGTGCCTGGAGTCCCGGGGACTATGGCTACACCTTC. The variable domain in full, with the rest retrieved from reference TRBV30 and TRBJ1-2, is SQTIHQWPATLVQPVGSPLSLECTVEGTSNPNLYWYRQAAGRGLQLLFYSVGIGQISSEVPQNLSASRPQDRQFILSSKKLLLSDSGFYLCAWSPGDYGYTFGSGTRLTVV.

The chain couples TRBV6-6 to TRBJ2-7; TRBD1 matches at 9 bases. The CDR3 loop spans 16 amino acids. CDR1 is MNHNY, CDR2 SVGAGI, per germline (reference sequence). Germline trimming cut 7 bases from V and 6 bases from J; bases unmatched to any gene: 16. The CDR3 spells CASNNLQGAWIGEQYF. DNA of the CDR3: TGTGCCAGCAATAATCTACAGGGGGCCTGGATTGGCGAGCAGTACTTC.

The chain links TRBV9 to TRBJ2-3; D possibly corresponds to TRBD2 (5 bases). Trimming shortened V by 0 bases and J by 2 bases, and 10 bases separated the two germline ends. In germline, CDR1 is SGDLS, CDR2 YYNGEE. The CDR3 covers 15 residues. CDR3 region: CASSVDGLTTDTQYF. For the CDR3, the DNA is TGTGCCAGCAGCGTAGATGGACTTACCACAGATACGCAGTATTTT.

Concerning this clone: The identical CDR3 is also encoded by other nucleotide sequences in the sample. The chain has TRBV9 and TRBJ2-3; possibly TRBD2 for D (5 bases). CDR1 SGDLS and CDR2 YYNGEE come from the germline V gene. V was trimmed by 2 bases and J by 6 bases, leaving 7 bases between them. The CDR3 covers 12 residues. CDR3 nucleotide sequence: TGTGCCAGCAGCGTTGGCGGGGATACGCAGTATTTT. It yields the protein CASSVGGDTQYF.

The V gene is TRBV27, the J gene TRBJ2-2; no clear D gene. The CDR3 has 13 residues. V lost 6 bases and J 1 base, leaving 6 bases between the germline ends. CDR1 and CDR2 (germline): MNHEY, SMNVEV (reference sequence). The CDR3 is CASSYGNTGELFF. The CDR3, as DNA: TGTGCCAGCAGCTACGGGAACACCGGGGAGCTGTTTTTT.